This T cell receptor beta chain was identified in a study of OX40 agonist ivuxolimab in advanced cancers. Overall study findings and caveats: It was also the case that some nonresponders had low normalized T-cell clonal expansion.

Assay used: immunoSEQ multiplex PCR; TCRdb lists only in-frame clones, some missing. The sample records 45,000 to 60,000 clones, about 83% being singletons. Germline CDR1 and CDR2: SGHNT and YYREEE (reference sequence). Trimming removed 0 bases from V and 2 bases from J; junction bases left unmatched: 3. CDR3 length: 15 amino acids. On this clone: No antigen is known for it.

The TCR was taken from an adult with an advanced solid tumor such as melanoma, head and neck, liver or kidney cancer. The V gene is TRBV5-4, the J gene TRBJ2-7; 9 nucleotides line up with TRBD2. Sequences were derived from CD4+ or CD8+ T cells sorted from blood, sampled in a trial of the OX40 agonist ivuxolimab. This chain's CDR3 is CASSLGLAATYEQYF. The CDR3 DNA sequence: TGTGCCAGCAGCTTGGGACTAGCGGCAACCTACGAGCAGTACTTC.